What follows describes a single T cell receptor beta chain. The antigen is undetermined. This record comes from a study of T cell responses to AZD1222 COVID-19 vaccine. This CDR3 is 14 amino acids long. V lost 8 bases and J 1 base, leaving 11 bases between the germline ends. Germline CDR1 reads MNHEY; CDR2 reads SVGAGI. Data came from immunoSEQ multiplex PCR; TCRdb stores just in-frame clones and leaves some out. The data contain 170,000 or so clones, 87% of them singletons. Study-wide points: No day 14 peak samples; only post-peak repertoires were characterized.

This sample comprised peripheral blood, obtained on day 0 of AZD1222 vaccination. This clonotype was sampled from an adult in good health. The rearrangement links TRBV6-5 to TRBJ2-2; perhaps TRBD1 as D (5 bases). CDR3 protein: CASHIRGNTGELFF. The CDR3 DNA sequence: TGTGCCAGCCATATAAGGGGGAACACCGGGGAGCTGTTTTTT.